This passage covers 22 T cell receptor beta chains from one sample sequenced in a study of T cell responses to AZD1222 COVID-19 vaccine (dated by TCRdb to about 2021). The library came from the immunoSEQ multiplex PCR assay. Sourced from immuneACCESS, this table was stored by TCRdb with only in-frame sequences that have V and J called. A share of the clones is absent; for the studies checked, an unresolved V gene accounts for under half, and the remainder has no known explanation. Here the sample has 100,000 to 120,000 clones; 80% to 95% occur a single time. 7.8% of the sample belongs to the ten largest clones. Explained via the paper, the time point label denotes: baseline before first vaccination. The sample in question was peripheral blood, obtained on day 0 of AZD1222 vaccination. Receptors originate from an adult in good health.

The CDR3 sequence is CSGLTGENTGELFF. The CDR3 coding sequence is TGCAGCGGGTTAACAGGGGAGAACACCGGGGAGCTGTTTTTT. The chain has TRBV29-1 and TRBJ2-2; 7 nucleotides match TRBD1. The length of the CDR3 is 14 residues. The germline gives CDR1 SQVTM, CDR2 ANQGSEA. V shed 7 bases and J 1 base; nucleotides not matched to a gene: 6.

V and J are TRBV10-3 and TRBJ2-7; TRBD2 agrees at 8 bases. The CDR3 contains 15 residues. Germline-derived CDR1 and CDR2 are ENHRY and SYGVKD. The trim removed 6 bases at V and 0 bases at J, leaving 7 bases unmatched. CDR3: CAISLGTSGSYEQYF. In DNA, the CDR3 is TGTGCCATCAGCCTGGGAACTAGCGGCTCCTACGAGCAGTACTTC.

The chain is built from TRBV19 and TRBJ2-7, with D unresolved. Germline-derived CDR1 and CDR2 are LNHDA and SQIVND (reference sequence). The CDR3 extends over 11 amino acids. Trimming cost V 1 base and J 6 bases, with 4 bases left between them. The CDR3 DNA follows: TGTGCCAGTAGTATAGGGCTCGAGCAGTACTTC. Its translation: CASSIGLEQYF.

This chain connects TRBV15 to TRBJ1-2; D may be TRBD1 (6 bases). This CDR3 comprises 16 residues. Trimming left V 0 bases short and J 6 bases short, with 17 bases between. Germline CDR1 LNHNV, CDR2 YYDKDF (reference sequence). CDR3 sequence (DNA): TGTGCCACCAGCAGAGATGAGGGCAGGGGTAGGAATGGCTACACCTTC. Translated: CATSRDEGRGRNGYTF.

The CDR3 nucleotides are TGTGCCAGCTCCCCCATTGACAGGGCAACAGATACGCAGTATTTT. Protein product: CASSPIDRATDTQYF. The chain employs TRBV18 and TRBJ2-3; 7 positions agree with TRBD1. Germline trimming cut 6 bases from V and 3 bases from J; bases unmatched to any gene: 9. Per germline, CDR1 KGHSH and CDR2 LQKENI. CDR3 length equals 15 residues.

This sequence joins TRBV6-1 and TRBJ1-5; D gene ambiguous. CDR3 length equals 14 residues. The germline V gene has CDR1 MNHNS and CDR2 SASEGT. Trimming stripped 3 bases from V and 9 bases from J, with 15 bases between. CDR3 sequence: CASSDTGPLGPQHF. In nucleotides, the CDR3 is TGTGCCAGCAGTGACACCGGGCCTTTAGGGCCCCAGCATTTT.

The chain links TRBV5-5 to TRBJ1-3, with D perhaps TRBD1 (5 bases). Trimming removed 2 bases from V and 2 bases from J, with 5 bases in between. CDR1 is SGHKS, CDR2 YYEKEE, per germline (reference sequence). The CDR3 consists of 13 residues. As DNA, the CDR3 is TGTGCCAGCAGCTTAGGGGCTGGAAACACCATATATTTT. This codes for CASSLGAGNTIYF.

V gene TRBV11-3 combines with J gene TRBJ2-7, with 8 bases aligning to TRBD1. The CDR3 is 15 amino acids. The V gene's germline CDR1 is SGHNT and CDR2 YENEEA. The trim removed 5 bases at V and 2 bases at J, leaving 8 bases unmatched. CDR3 region: CASSVDRGPTYEQYF. In DNA, the CDR3 is TGTGCCAGCAGCGTCGACAGGGGCCCTACCTACGAGCAGTACTTC. Variable domain in full (rest from reference TRBV11-3 and TRBJ2-7): EAGVVQSPRYKIIEKKQPVAFWCNPISGHNTLYWYLQNLGQGPELLIRYENEEAVDDSQLPKDRFSAERLKGVDSTLKIQPAELGDSAVYLCASSVDRGPTYEQYFGPGTRLTVT.

This chain joins TRBV10-1 and TRBJ2-2, with D unclear. The germline CDR1 and CDR2 sequences are WNHNN and SYGVQD (reference sequence). The V end lost 3 bases, the J end lost 8 bases, and 4 bases lay between the germline ends. The CDR3 consists of 11 residues. The CDR3 spells CASSDGGELFF. CDR3 sequence (DNA): TGCGCCAGCAGTGATGGAGGGGAGCTGTTTTTT.

The gene calls are TRBV5-5 and TRBJ1-4; D uncertain. The CDR3 length is 15 residues. CDR1 and CDR2 (germline): SGHKS, YYEKEE (reference sequence). Trimming cost V 2 bases and J 0 bases, with 8 bases left between them. CDR3 amino acids: CASSFVVATNEKLFF. The CDR3 DNA follows: TGTGCCAGCAGCTTTGTAGTTGCAACTAATGAAAAACTGTTTTTT.

The chain employs TRBV14 and TRBJ1-4; D not resolved. Germline lookup yields CDR1 SGHDN and CDR2 FVKESK. Deletions cut 6 bases from V and 4 bases from J, with 9 bases between. CDR3 length: 13 amino acids. The DNA for the CDR3 is TGTGCCAGCAGATTAGGGATTAATGAAAAACTGTTTTTT. Translation: CASRLGINEKLFF.

The chain joins TRBV5-6 to TRBJ2-5; 9 bases agree with TRBD2. The J segment lost 5 bases and the V segment lost 1 base, leaving 6 bases of the junction unmatched. Germline V gene lookup returns CDR1 SGHDT and CDR2 YYEEEE. This CDR3 contains 15 residues. The CDR3 is CASSLRLAGRETQYF. CDR3 sequence (DNA): TGTGCCAGCAGCTTGCGGCTAGCGGGGCGGGAGACCCAGTACTTC.

The V and J genes are TRBV10-3 and TRBJ2-3; 7 positions agree with TRBD2. Germline V gene lookup returns CDR1 ENHRY and CDR2 SYGVKD. Germline trimming cut 10 bases from V and 2 bases from J; bases unmatched to any gene: 9. The length of the CDR3 is 14 residues. CDR3 region: CATKSAGDTDTQYF. For the CDR3, the DNA is TGTGCCACGAAAAGCGCGGGGGACACAGATACGCAGTATTTT.

Worth noting for this clone: The same CDR3 also results from other DNA sequences found in this sample. The rearrangement joins TRBV5-1 to TRBJ2-2; the D is unclear. The V end was cut by 5 bases, the J end by 6 bases, with 5 bases between. Germline CDR1 reads SGHRS; CDR2 reads YFSETQ. The CDR3 length is 11 residues. CDR3 DNA sequence: TGCGCCAGCAGAGGATCCGGGGAGCTGTTTTTT. This codes for CASRGSGELFF.

The V and J genes are TRBV3-1 (or the pseudogene TRBV3-2) and TRBJ2-2; weak D call: TRBD2 (6 bases). The V end was cut by 4 bases, the J end by 5 bases, with 11 bases between. The CDR3 runs 14 residues. The V gene's germline CDR1 is LGHDT and CDR2 YNNKEL (reference sequence). For the CDR3, the DNA is TGTGCCAGCAGCCCTACTAGCATTACCGGGGAGCTGTTTTTT. It specifies CASSPTSITGELFF.

The J gene is TRBJ2-5, the V gene TRBV9; tentatively, D is TRBD1 or TRBD2 (6 bases each). The CDR3 has 15 amino acids. Germline CDR1 is SGDLS and CDR2 is YYNGEE. The ends were cut back, 2 bases at V and 3 bases at J, with 14 bases in the middle. The CDR3 loop reads CASSVRGGWEETQYF. In nucleotides, the CDR3 is TGTGCCAGCAGCGTCCGAGGGGGGTGGGAAGAGACCCAGTACTTC.

The chain links TRBV10-2 to TRBJ1-1; the match to TRBD1 covers 8 bases. The CDR3 covers 13 residues. Germline trimming cut 8 bases from V and 7 bases from J; bases unmatched to any gene: 9. CDR1 and CDR2 (germline): WSHSY, SAAADI. The CDR3 spells CASRNRGLSEAFF. CDR3 nucleotides: TGCGCCAGCCGGAACAGGGGGTTGAGTGAAGCTTTCTTT.

The V and J genes are TRBV14 and TRBJ2-7; D possibly corresponds to TRBD2 (5 bases). The length of the CDR3 is 13 residues. The V gene lost 5 bases and the J gene lost 4 bases, with 12 bases spanning the gap. The germline V gene encodes CDR1 SGHDN and CDR2 FVKESK. In DNA, the CDR3 is TGTGCCAGCAGCGTCCGGACTGATTACGAGCAGTACTTC. The encoded protein is CASSVRTDYEQYF.

The V and J genes are TRBV20-1 and TRBJ1-5, with no clear D. CDR3 size: 14 residues. Trimming pared 3 bases from V and 4 bases from J, leaving 13 bases between. In germline, CDR1 is DFQATT, CDR2 SNEGSKA (reference sequence). In nucleotides, the CDR3 is TGCAGTGCTAGTCCGCTGTGGGATAATCAGCCCCAGCATTTT. Protein: CSASPLWDNQPQHF.

This clone has just a few counts. The rearrangement uses TRBV28 and TRBJ2-5, with no clear D. The CDR3 contains 14 residues. Germline V gene data show CDR1 as MDHEN and CDR2 as SYDVKM. V was pared by 6 bases and J by 4 bases, with 15 bases between. The CDR3 protein is CASSPSTSPETQYF. CDR3 bases: TGTGCCAGCAGCCCTTCCACGTCCCCAGAGACCCAGTACTTC.

This chain links TRBV10-3 with TRBJ1-5; no clear D. V was shortened by 5 bases and J by 4 bases, with 12 bases between the two germline ends. Germline V gene data show CDR1 as ENHRY and CDR2 as SYGVKD. The CDR3 is 14 amino acids. In DNA form, the CDR3 reads TGTGCCATCAGTCATCTTAAAAAGAATCAGCCCCAGCATTTT. Translating gives CAISHLKKNQPQHF.

The V and J genes are TRBV19 and TRBJ1-3; the D gene is possibly TRBD1 (5 bases). Germline V gene sequence: CDR1 LNHDA, CDR2 SQIVND (reference sequence). V shed 8 bases and J shed 2 bases, with 10 bases lying between them. The CDR3 runs to 13 residues. CDR3 in amino acids: CASEGETGNTIYF. The CDR3 nucleotides are TGTGCCAGTGAAGGGGAAACTGGAAACACCATATATTTT.